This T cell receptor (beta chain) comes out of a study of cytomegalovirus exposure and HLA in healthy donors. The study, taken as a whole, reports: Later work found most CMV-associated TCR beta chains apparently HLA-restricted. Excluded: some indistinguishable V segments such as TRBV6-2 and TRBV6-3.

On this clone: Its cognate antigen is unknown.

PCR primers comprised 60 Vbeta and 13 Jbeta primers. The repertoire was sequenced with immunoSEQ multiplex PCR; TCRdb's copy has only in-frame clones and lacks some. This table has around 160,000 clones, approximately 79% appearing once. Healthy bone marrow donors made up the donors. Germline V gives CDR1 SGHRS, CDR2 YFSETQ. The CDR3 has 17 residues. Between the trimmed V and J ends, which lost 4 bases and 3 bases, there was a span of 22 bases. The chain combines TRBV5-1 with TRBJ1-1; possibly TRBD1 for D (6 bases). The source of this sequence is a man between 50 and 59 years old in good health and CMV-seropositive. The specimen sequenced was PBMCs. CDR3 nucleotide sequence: TGCGCCAGCAGCCGCGCCAGGACAGTTTTGCCCGACACTGAAGCTTTCTTT. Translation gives CASSRARTVLPDTEAFF. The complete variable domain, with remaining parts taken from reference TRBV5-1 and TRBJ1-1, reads KAGVTQTPRYLIKTRGQQVTLSCSPISGHRSVSWYQQTPGQGLQFLFEYFSETQRNKGNFPGRFSGRQFSNSRSEMNVSTLELGDSALYLCASSRARTVLPDTEAFFGQGTRLTVV.